This entry describes one TCR beta chain. Its cognate antigen is unknown. Unique molecular identifiers featured in each of the TCR beta cDNA libraries. Once roughly 0.9 to 11 million T cells were used, hundreds of thousands of cDNA molecules resulted. MiXCR, run by TCRdb on the PCR reads, gives a single entry per CDR3 protein. The sample contains 450,000 to 700,000 distinct CDR3 sequences, roughly 47% of which appear only once. This entry comes from a study of post-analysis software for immune sequencing data. V lost 5 bases to trimming and J lost 0 bases; unmatched junction nucleotides: 8. The germline gives CDR1 SGHVS, CDR2 FQNEAQ. The CDR3 extends over 17 amino acids. Broader study findings: There were about 5 TRBV segments more frequent in patients than controls, and TRBV5-6, TRBV5-1 and TRBV20-1 were among them. For normalized Chao1 diversity, multiple sclerosis patients scored significantly lower than controls did. Strong co-clustering by F measure was seen for same-batch samples.

The sequence was obtained from a girl aged 5 to 17 with multiple sclerosis. V and J are TRBV7-8 and TRBJ2-2, with 8 positions matching TRBD2. Input material: blood. CDR3 protein: CASSPRGAGANTGELFF. In nucleotides, the CDR3 is TGTGCCAGCAGCCCGCGGGGAGCGGGGGCGAACACCGGGGAGCTGTTTTTT.